The clone carrying this T cell receptor beta chain has a handful of counts. The antigen remains undetermined. The source of the sample is a study of T cell repertoires in cytomegalovirus infection. Study-level background: Indications of both CMV infection and matching HLA type were provided by public TCR beta signatures.

Germline CDR1 MGHDK, CDR2 SYGVNS. CDR3 length: 15 residues. Trimming removed 4 bases from V and 2 bases from J; junction bases left unmatched: 8. Overall study findings and caveats: The ex vivo response was dominated by HLA-C-restricted CMV-specific TCR beta clonotypes. Public TCR beta family frequency separated CMV-and-HLA carriers, including in an independent cohort.

One entry per CDR3 protein results from TCRdb running MiXCR on the reads. The repertoire holds about 130,000 distinct CDR3 sequences, with roughly 9% as singletons. The sequencing sample was made of PBMCs. The clonotype originates from a human donor in good health (CMV status not recorded). Some clones in this sample may be carry-over from other donors' samples. The V gene is TRBV25-1, the J gene TRBJ2-7; 7 bases match TRBD1. This chain's CDR3 is CASSANPTGTYEQYF. CDR3 DNA sequence: TGTGCCAGCAGTGCCAACCCGACAGGGACCTACGAGCAGTACTTC.